Sequencing of this T cell receptor (beta chain) was carried out in a study of shared clonotypes between healthy human individuals. Broader study findings: Genetic and exposure-history diversity was limited by the few donors.

The CDR3 consists of 17 residues. V was clipped by 3 bases and J by 7 bases, with 25 bases between them. Germline CDR1 reads MDHEN; CDR2 reads SYDVKM. The authors split each subset's genomic DNA evenly across several immunoSEQ plates. Sorted-subset replicate PCRs used around 200 ng DNA, tens of thousands of T cell genomes. Sequenced by immunoSEQ multiplex PCR; TCRdb stores in-frame clones only, minus some. The profile shows 2 million to 3 million clones, roughly 93% of them singletons. About this clone: Its target is not known.

The TCR was taken from a man aged 18 to 35 in good health. Some clones in this sample may be carry-over from other donors' samples. Sequencing used naive CD4+ T cells from PBMCs. The subset denotes: CD45RA+ positively selected. The rearrangement links TRBV28 to TRBJ2-7; possible D gene TRBD2, 5 bases. The CDR3 region is CASSLRRLIGTVAEQYF. CDR3 DNA sequence: TGTGCCAGCAGTTTGCGGCGACTCATCGGAACGGTAGCGGAGCAGTACTTC.